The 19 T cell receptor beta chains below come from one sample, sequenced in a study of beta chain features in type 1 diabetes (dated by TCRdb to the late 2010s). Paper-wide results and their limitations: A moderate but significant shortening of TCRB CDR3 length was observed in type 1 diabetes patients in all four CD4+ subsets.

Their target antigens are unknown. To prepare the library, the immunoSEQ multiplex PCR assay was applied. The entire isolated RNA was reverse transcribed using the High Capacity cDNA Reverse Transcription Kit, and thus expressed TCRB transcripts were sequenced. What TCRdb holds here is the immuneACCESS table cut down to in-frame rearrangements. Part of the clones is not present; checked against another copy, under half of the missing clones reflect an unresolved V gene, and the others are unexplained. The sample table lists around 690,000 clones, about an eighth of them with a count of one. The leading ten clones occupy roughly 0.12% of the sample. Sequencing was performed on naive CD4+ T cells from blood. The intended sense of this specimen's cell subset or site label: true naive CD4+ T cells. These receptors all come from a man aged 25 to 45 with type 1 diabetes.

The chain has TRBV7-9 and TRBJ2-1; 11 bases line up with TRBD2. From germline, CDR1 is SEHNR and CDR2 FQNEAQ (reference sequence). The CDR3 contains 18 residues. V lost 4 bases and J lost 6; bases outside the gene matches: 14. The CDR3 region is CASSSSHRLAGNSNEQFF. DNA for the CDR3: TGTGCCAGCAGCTCTTCCCATAGACTAGCGGGGAACTCCAATGAGCAGTTCTTC. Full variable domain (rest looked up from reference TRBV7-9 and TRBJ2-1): DTGVSQNPRHKITKRGQNVTFRCDPISEHNRLYWYRQTLGQGPEFLTYFQNEAQLEKSRLLSDRFSAERPKGSFSTLEIQRTEQGDSAMYLCASSSSHRLAGNSNEQFFGPGTRLTVL.

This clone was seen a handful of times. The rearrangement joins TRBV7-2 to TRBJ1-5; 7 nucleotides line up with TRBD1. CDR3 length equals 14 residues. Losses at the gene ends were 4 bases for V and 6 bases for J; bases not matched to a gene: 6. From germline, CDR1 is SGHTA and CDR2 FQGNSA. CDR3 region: CASSSRDRGQPQHF. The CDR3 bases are TGTGCCAGCAGCTCCAGGGACAGAGGTCAGCCCCAGCATTTT.

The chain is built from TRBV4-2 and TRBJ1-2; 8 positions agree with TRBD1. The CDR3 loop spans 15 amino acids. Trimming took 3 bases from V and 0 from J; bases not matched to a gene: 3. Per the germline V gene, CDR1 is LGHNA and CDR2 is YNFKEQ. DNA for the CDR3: TGTGCCAGCAGCCACCGGACAGGGCCTAACTATGGCTACACCTTC. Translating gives CASSHRTGPNYGYTF.

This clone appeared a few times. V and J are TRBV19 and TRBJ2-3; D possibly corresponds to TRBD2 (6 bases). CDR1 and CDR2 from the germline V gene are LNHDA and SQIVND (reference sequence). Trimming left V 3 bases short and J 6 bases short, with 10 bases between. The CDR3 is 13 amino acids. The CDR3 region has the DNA TGTGCCAGTAGTATTCGACTAGTGGATACGCAGTATTTT. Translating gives CASSIRLVDTQYF. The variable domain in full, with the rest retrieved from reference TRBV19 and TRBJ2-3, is DGGITQSPKYLFRKEGQNVTLSCEQNLNHDAMYWYRQDPGQGLRLIYYSQIVNDFQKGDIAEGYSVSREKKESFPLTVTSAQKNPTAFYLCASSIRLVDTQYFGPGTRLTVL.

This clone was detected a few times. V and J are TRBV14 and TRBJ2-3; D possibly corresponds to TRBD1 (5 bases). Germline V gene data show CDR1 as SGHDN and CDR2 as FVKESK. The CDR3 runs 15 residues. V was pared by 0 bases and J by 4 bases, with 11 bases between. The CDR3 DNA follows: TGTGCCAGCAGCCAAGATTATTCCAGGGCAGATACGCAGTATTTT. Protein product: CASSQDYSRADTQYF. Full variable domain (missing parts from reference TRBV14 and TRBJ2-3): EAGVTQFPSHSVIEKGQTVTLRCDPISGHDNLYWYRRVMGKEIKFLLHFVKESKQDESGMPNNRFLAERTGGTYSTLKVQPAELEDSGVYFCASSQDYSRADTQYFGPGTRLTVL.

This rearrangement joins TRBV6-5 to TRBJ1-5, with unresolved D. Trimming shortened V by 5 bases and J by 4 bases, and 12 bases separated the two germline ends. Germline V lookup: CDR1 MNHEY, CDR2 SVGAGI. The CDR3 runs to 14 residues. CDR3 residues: CASSHGQRNQPQHF. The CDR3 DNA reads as TGTGCCAGCAGTCACGGCCAGCGGAATCAGCCCCAGCATTTT.

Here the CDR3 DNA reads TGTGCCAGCAGCTCACCTAAGTTTGACTATGGCTACACCTTC. Translating it yields CASSSPKFDYGYTF. This chain links TRBV11-2 with TRBJ1-2; D not resolved. Germline V gene sequence: CDR1 SGHAT, CDR2 FQNNGV. The CDR3 consists of 14 residues. Trimming left V 4 bases short and J 3 bases short, with 12 bases between. Together with reference TRBV11-2 and TRBJ1-2, the CDR3 gives the full variable domain: EAGVAQSPRYKIIEKRQSVAFWCNPISGHATLYWYQQILGQGPKLLIQFQNNGVVDDSQLPKDRFSAERLKGVDSTLKIQPAKLEDSAVYLCASSSPKFDYGYTFGSGTRLTVV.

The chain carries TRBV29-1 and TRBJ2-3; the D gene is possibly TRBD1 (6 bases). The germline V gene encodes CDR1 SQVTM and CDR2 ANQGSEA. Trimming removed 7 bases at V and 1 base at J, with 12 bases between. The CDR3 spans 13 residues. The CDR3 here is CSAGQTGTDTQYF. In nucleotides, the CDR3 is TGCAGCGCAGGACAGACAGGCACAGATACGCAGTATTTT.

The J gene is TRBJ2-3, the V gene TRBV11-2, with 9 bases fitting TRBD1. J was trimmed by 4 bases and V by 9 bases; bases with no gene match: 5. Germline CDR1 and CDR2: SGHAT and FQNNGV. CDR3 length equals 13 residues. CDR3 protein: CASQGQGADTQYF. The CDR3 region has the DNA TGTGCCAGTCAGGGACAGGGAGCAGATACGCAGTATTTT.

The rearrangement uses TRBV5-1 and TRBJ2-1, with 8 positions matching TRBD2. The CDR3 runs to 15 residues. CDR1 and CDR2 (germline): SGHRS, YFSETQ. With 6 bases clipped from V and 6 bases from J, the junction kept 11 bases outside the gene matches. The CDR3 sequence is CASIPGLDKFNEQFF. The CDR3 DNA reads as TGCGCCAGCATCCCGGGACTAGATAAATTCAATGAGCAGTTCTTC. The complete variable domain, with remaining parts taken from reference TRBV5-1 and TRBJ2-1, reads KAGVTQTPRYLIKTRGQQVTLSCSPISGHRSVSWYQQTPGQGLQFLFEYFSETQRNKGNFPGRFSGRQFSNSRSEMNVSTLELGDSALYLCASIPGLDKFNEQFFGPGTRLTVL.

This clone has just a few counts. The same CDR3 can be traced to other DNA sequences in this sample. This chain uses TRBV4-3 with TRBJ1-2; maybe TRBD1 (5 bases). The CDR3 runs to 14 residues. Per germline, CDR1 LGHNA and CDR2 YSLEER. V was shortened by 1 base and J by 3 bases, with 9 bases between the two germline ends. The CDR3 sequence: CASSQGPGDYGYTF. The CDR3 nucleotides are TGCGCCAGCAGCCAAGGGCCGGGGGACTATGGCTACACCTTC.

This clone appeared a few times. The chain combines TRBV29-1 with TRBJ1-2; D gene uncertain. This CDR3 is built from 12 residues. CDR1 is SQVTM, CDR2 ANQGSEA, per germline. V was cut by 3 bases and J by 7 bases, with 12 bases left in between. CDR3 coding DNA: TGCAGCGTTGATCCTTTCGAGGGTGGCTACACCTTC. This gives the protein CSVDPFEGGYTF.

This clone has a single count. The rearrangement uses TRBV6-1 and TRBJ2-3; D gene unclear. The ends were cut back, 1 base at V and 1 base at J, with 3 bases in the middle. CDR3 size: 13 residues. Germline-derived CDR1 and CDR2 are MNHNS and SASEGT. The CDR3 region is CASSEGGTDTQYF. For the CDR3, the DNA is TGTGCCAGCAGTGAAGGAGGCACAGATACGCAGTATTTT.

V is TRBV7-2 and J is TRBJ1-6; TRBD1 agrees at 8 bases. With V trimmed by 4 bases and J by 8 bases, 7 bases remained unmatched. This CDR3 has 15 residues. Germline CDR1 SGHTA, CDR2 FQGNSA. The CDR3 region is CASSSVTGVDSPLHF. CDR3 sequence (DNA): TGTGCCAGCAGCTCAGTGACAGGGGTTGATTCACCCCTCCACTTT.

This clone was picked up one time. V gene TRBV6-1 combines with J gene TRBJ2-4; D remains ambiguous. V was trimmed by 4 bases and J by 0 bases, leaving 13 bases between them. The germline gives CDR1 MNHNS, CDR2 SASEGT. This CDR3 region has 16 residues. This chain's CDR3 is CASSARHNLAKNIQYF. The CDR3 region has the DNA TGTGCCAGCAGTGCTCGACACAACCTAGCCAAAAACATTCAGTACTTC.

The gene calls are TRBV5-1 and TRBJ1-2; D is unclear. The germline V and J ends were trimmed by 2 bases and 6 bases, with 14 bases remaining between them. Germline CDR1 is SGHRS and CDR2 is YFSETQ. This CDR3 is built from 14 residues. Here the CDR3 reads CASSLRGSVDGYTF. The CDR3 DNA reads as TGCGCCAGCAGCTTAAGAGGGAGTGTGGATGGCTACACCTTC.

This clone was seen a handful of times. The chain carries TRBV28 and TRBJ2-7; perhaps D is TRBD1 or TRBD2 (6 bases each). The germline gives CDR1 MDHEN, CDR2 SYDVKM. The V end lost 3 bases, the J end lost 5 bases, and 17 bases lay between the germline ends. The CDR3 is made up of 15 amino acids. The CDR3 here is CASSFGGTMIHEQYF. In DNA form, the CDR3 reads TGTGCCAGCAGTTTCGGAGGGACAATGATCCACGAGCAGTACTTC.

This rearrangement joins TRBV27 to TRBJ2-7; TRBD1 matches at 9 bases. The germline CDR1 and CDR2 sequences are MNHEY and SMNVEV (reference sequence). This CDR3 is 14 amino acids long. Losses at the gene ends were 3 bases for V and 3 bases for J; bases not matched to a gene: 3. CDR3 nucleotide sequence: TGTGCCAGCAGTTTGAAGGGACAGGGCTACGAGCAGTACTTC. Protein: CASSLKGQGYEQYF.

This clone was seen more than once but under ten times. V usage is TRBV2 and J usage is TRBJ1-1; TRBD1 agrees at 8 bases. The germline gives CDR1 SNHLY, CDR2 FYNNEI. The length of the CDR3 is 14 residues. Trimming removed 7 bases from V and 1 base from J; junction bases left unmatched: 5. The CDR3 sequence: CASKQGARNTEAFF. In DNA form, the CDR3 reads TGTGCCAGCAAGCAGGGGGCGCGGAACACTGAAGCTTTCTTT.